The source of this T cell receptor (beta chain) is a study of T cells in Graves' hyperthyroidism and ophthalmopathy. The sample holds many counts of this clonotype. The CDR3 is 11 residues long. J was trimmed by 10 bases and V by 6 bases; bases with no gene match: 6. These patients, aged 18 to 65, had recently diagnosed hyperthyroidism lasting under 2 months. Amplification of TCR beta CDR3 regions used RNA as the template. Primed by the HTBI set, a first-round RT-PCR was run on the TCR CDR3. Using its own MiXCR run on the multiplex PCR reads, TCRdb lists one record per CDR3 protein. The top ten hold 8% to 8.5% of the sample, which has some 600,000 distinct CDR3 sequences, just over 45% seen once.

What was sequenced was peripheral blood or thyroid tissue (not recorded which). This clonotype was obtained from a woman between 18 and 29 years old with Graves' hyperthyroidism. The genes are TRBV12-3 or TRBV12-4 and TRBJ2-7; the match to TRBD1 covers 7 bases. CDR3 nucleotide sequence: TGTGCCAGCAGCGAAGACAGGGTTCAGTACTTC. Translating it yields CASSEDRVQYF.